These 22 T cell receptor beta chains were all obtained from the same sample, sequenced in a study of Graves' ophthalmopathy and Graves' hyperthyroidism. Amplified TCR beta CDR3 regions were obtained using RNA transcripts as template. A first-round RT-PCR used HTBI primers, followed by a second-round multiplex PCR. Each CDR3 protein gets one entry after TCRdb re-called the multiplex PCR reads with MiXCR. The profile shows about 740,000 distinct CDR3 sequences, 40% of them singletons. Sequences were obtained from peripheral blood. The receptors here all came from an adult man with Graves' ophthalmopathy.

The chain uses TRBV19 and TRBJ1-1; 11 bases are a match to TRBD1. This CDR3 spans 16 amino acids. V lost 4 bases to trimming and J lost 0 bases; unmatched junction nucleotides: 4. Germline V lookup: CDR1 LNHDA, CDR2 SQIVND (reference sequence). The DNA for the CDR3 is TGTGCCAGTAGTACCGGACAGGGGGCCTTGAACACTGAAGCTTTCTTT. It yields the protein CASSTGQGALNTEAFF.

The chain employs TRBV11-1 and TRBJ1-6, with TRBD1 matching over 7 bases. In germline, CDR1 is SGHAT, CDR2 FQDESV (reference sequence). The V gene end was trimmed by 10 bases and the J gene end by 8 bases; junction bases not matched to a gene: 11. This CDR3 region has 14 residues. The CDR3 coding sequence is TGTGCCACTTCCGGACAGGCGTACGATTCACCCCTCCACTTT. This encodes CATSGQAYDSPLHF.

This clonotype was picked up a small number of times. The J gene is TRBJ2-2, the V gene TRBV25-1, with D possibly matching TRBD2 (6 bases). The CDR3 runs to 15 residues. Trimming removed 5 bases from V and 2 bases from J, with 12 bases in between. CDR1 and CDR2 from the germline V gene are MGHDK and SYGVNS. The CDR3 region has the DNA TGTGCCAGCAGTAGAAATAGCGGTAACACCGGGGAGCTGTTTTTT. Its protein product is CASSRNSGNTGELFF.

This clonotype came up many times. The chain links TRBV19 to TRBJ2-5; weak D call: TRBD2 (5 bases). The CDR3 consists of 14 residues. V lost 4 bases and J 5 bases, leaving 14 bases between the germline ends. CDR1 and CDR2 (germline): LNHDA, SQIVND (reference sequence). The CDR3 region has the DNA TGTGCCAGTAGTACGGTCGGGGAGTGGGAGACCCAGTACTTC. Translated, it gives CASSTVGEWETQYF. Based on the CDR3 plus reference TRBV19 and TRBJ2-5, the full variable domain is DGGITQSPKYLFRKEGQNVTLSCEQNLNHDAMYWYRQDPGQGLRLIYYSQIVNDFQKGDIAEGYSVSREKKESFPLTVTSAQKNPTAFYLCASSTVGEWETQYFGPGTRLLVL.

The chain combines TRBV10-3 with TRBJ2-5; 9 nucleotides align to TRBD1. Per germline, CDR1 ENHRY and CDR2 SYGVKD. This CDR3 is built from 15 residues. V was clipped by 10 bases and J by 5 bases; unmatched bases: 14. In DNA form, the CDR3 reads TGTGCCACCAAACCTCCGGGACAGGGAGATGAGACCCAGTACTTC. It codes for CATKPPGQGDETQYF.

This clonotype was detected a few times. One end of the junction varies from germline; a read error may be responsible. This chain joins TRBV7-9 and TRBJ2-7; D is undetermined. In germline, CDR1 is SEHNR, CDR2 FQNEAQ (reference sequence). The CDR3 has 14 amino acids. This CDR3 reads CASSLGRGSHEQYF. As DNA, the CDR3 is TGTGCCAGCAGCTTAGGCCGAGGCTCCCACGAGCAGTACTTC.

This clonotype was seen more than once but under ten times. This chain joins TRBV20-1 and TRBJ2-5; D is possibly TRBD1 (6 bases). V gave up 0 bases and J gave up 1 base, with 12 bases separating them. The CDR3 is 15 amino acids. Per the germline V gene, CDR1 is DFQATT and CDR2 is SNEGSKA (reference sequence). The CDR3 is CSARDAGVGQETQYF. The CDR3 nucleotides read TGCAGTGCTAGAGATGCAGGGGTGGGCCAAGAGACCCAGTACTTC.

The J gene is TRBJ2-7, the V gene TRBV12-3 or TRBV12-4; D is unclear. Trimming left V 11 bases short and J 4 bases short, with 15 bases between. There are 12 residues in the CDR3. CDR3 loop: CASGYFGYEQYF. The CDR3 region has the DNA TGTGCCTCGGGCTATTTCGGATACGAGCAGTACTTC.

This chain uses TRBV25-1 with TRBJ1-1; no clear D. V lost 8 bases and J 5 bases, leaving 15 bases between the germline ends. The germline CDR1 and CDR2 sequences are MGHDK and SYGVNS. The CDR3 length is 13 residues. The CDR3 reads CASSPPGWTEAFF. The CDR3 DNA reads TGTGCCAGCTCACCACCCGGGTGGACTGAAGCTTTCTTT.

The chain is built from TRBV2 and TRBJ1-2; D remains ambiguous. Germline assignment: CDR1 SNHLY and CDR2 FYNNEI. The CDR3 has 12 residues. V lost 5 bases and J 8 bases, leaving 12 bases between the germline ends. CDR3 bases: TGTGCCAGCAGTCCCCGCAGCCAAGGCTACACCTTC. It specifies CASSPRSQGYTF.

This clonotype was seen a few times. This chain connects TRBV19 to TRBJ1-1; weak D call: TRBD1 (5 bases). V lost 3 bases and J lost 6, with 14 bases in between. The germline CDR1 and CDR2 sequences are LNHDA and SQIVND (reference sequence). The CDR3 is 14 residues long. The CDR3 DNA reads TGTGCCAGTAGTATCCGAGGGGTTTACGCTGAAGCTTTCTTT. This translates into CASSIRGVYAEAFF.

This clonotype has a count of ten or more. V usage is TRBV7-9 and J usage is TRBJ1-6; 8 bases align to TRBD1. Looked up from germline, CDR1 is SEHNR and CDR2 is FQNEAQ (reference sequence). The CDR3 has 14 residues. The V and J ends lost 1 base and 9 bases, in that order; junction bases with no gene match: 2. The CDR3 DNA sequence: TGTGCCAGCAGCTTAGGGGGACAGGCTTCACCCCTCCACTTT. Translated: CASSLGGQASPLHF. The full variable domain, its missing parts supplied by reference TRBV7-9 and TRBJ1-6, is DTGVSQNPRHKITKRGQNVTFRCDPISEHNRLYWYRQTLGQGPEFLTYFQNEAQLEKSRLLSDRFSAERPKGSFSTLEIQRTEQGDSAMYLCASSLGGQASPLHFGNGTRLTVT.

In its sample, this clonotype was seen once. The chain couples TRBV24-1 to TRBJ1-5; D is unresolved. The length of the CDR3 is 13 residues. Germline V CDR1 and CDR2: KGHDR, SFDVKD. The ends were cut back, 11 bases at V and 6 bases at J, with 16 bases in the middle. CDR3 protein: CASSQELVQPQHF. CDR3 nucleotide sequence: TGTGCCAGCTCGCAGGAGTTAGTTCAGCCCCAGCATTTT.

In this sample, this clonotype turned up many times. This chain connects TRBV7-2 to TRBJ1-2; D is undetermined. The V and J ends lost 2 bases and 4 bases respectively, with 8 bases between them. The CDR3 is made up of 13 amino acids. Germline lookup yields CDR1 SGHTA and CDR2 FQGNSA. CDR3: CASSLTAAYGYTF. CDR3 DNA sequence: TGTGCCAGCAGCTTAACGGCAGCCTATGGCTACACCTTC. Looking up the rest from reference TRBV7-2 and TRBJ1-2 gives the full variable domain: GAGVSQSPSNKVTEKGKDVELRCDPISGHTALYWYRQSLGQGLEFLIYFQGNSAPDKSGLPSDRFSAERTGGSVSTLTIQRTQQEDSAVYLCASSLTAAYGYTFGSGTRLTVV.

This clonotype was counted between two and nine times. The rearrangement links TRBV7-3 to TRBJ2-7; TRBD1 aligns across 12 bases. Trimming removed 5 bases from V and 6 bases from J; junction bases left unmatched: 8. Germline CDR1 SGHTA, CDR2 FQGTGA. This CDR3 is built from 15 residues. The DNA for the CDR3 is TGTGCCAGCAGCCAAAGCCGGGACAGGGGGCGCGAGCAGTACTTC. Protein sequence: CASSQSRDRGREQYF.

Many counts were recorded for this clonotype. The CDR3 bases are TGTGCCAGTAGTATGCCATTCGGACAGAACTATGGCTACACCTTC. This encodes CASSMPFGQNYGYTF. The chain employs TRBV19 and TRBJ1-2, with D possibly matching TRBD1 (6 bases). Germline V gene data show CDR1 as LNHDA and CDR2 as SQIVND (reference sequence). V was pared by 3 bases and J by 2 bases, with 13 bases between. The length of the CDR3 is 15 residues.

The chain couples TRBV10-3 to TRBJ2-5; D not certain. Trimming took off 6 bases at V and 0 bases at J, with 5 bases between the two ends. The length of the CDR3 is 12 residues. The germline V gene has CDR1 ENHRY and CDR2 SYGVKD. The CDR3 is CAISADQETQYF. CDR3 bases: TGTGCCATCAGCGCGGACCAAGAGACCCAGTACTTC.

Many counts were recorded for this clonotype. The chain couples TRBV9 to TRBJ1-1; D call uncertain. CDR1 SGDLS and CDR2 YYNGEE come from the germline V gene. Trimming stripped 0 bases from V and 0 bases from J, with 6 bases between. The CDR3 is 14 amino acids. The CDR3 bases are TGTGCCAGCAGCGTAGGGGGTATGAACACTGAAGCTTTCTTT. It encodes CASSVGGMNTEAFF. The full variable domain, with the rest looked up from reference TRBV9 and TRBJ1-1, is DSGVTQTPKHLITATGQRVTLRCSPRSGDLSVYWYQQSLDQGLQFLIQYYNGEERAKGNILERFSAQQFPDLHSELNLSSLELGDSALYFCASSVGGMNTEAFFGQGTRLTVV.

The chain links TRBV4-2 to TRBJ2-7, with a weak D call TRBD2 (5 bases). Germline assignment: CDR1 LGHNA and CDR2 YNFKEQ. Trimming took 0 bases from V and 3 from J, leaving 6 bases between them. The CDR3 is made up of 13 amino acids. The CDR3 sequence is CASSQEEDYEQYF. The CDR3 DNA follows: TGTGCCAGCAGCCAAGAGGAGGACTACGAGCAGTACTTC.

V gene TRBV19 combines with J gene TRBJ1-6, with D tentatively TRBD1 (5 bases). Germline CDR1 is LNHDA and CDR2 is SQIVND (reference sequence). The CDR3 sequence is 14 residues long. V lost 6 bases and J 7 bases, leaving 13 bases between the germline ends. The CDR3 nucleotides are TGTGCCAGTAGACCGGGACCGGCAAATTCACCCCTCCACTTT. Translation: CASRPGPANSPLHF.

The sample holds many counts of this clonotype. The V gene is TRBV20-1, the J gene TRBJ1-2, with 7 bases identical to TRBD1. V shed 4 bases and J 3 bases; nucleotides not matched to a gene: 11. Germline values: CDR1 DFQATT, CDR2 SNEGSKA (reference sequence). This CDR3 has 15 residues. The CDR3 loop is CSATRQGRTDYGYTF. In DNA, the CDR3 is TGCAGTGCTACCCGACAGGGTCGTACGGACTATGGCTACACCTTC.

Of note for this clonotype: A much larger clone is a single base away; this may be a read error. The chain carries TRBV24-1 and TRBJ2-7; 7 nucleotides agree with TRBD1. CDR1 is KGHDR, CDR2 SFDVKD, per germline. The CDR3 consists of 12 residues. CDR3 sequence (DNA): TGTGCCACCGGGGACAGCTCCCACGAGCAGTACTTC. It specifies CATGDSSHEQYF.